This TCR beta chain originates from a study of T cells in Graves' hyperthyroidism and ophthalmopathy. Overall study results and limits: Peripheral blood also featured most of the thyroid clonotypes expanded above 0.001.

This clonotype has ten or more counts. The target antigen is unknown. The CDR3 extends over 12 amino acids. Germline values: CDR1 SGHDN, CDR2 FVKESK. Deletions cut 5 bases from V and 10 bases from J, with 14 bases between. Amplified TCR beta CDR3 regions came from RNA transcripts. RT-PCR in the first round (using the HTBI primer set) targeted the TCR CDR3. One entry per CDR3 protein, called by TCRdb with MiXCR from the multiplex PCR reads. Seen here are a few hundred thousand distinct CDR3 sequences, about a fifth observed once, and the top ten hold 35% to 45%. The sequenced material came from blood. The V gene is TRBV14, the J gene TRBJ1-1; no firm D call. The source of this sequence is a man aged 18 to 29 with Graves' ophthalmopathy. DNA for the CDR3: TGTGCCAGCAGCAGAGACGCATCAGGAGCTTTCTTT. It encodes CASSRDASGAFF.